The 8 T cell receptor beta chains below all came from one sample that was sequenced in a study of blood T cell repertoires in COVID-19. Assay: immunoSEQ multiplex PCR; the TCRdb copy retains only in-frame clones and omits some. The table includes 95,000 to 100,000 clones, around 84% detected once. Sequences were obtained from peripheral blood. Receptor source: a woman in her 70s with active or convalescent COVID-19.

The chain's CDR3 is CASSDRGQETQYF. In nucleotides, the CDR3 is TGTGCCAGCAGTGACAGGGGGCAAGAGACCCAGTACTTC. V and J are TRBV2 and TRBJ2-5; 7 bases fit TRBD1. Germline lookup yields CDR1 SNHLY and CDR2 FYNNEI. The trim removed 3 bases at V and 2 bases at J, leaving 0 bases unmatched. The CDR3 is 13 residues long.

The chain joins TRBV4-1 to TRBJ1-4; D unclear. Trimming took 4 bases from V and 3 from J, leaving 15 bases between them. This CDR3 is built from 16 residues. Germline V gene lookup returns CDR1 MGHRA and CDR2 YSYEKL. CDR3 amino acids: CASSRGSPEANEKLFF. CDR3 in DNA: TGCGCCAGCAGCCGCGGATCGCCCGAGGCTAATGAAAAACTGTTTTTT.

This clone has just a few counts. The genes are TRBV5-4 and TRBJ1-1; 7 nucleotides align to TRBD1. In germline, CDR1 is SGHNT, CDR2 YYREEE (reference sequence). The V gene end was trimmed by 4 bases and the J gene end by 10 bases; junction bases not matched to a gene: 10. The CDR3 is 13 residues long. CDR3 nucleotide sequence: TGTGCCAGCAGCGTAGCACAGGGGTTTGGAGCTTTCTTT. Translation: CASSVAQGFGAFF.

The chain combines TRBV12-3 or TRBV12-4 with TRBJ1-5, with no clear D. Between the trimmed V and J ends, which lost 5 bases and 7 bases, there was a span of 9 bases. The CDR3 totals 12 residues. CDR3 region: CASSMPGQPQHF. The CDR3 region has the DNA TGTGCCAGCAGTATGCCGGGACAGCCCCAGCATTTT.

The chain couples TRBV28 to TRBJ1-4; D is unresolved. Trimming stripped 7 bases from V and 7 bases from J, with 13 bases between. The CDR3 totals 13 residues. The germline V gene encodes CDR1 MDHEN and CDR2 SYDVKM. The CDR3 protein is CASTLPGVEKLFF. The DNA for the CDR3 is TGTGCCAGCACCCTGCCCGGAGTTGAAAAACTGTTTTTT.

The gene calls are TRBV27 and TRBJ2-3, with a possible D match to TRBD2 (6 bases). CDR1 is MNHEY and CDR2 is SMNVEV in the germline V gene (reference sequence). V was clipped by 3 bases and J by 0 bases, with 19 bases between them. CDR3 length: 18 amino acids. CDR3 DNA: TGTGCCAGCAGTTTCTCCTACCGGGACTCCCTGAGCACAGATACGCAGTATTTT. Translation: CASSFSYRDSLSTDTQYF.

This chain links TRBV29-1 with TRBJ1-5, with 7 bases aligning to TRBD1. The V and J ends lost 6 bases and 0 bases, in that order; junction bases with no gene match: 17. The CDR3 consists of 18 residues. Germline CDR1 and CDR2: SQVTM and ANQGSEA. CDR3 sequence reads: CSVSNRDSILDSNQPQHF. The DNA of the CDR3 is TGCAGCGTCTCCAATCGGGACAGCATATTGGATAGCAATCAGCCCCAGCATTTT. Filled out from reference TRBV29-1 and TRBJ1-5, the complete variable domain reads SAVISQKPSRDICQRGTSLTIQCQVDSQVTMMFWYRQQPGQSLTLIATANQGSEATYESGFVIDKFPISRPNLTFSTLTVSNMSPEDSSIYLCSVSNRDSILDSNQPQHFGDGTRLSIL.

This chain uses TRBV27 with TRBJ2-5; 12 bases align to TRBD2. This CDR3 is 16 amino acids long. Trimming cost V 5 bases and J 6 bases; bases outside gene matches: 10. Germline CDR1 is MNHEY and CDR2 is SMNVEV (reference sequence). The CDR3 DNA reads TGTGCCAGCAGTCCCGGGACTAGCGGGTATGGGCAGACCCAGTACTTC. It encodes CASSPGTSGYGQTQYF.